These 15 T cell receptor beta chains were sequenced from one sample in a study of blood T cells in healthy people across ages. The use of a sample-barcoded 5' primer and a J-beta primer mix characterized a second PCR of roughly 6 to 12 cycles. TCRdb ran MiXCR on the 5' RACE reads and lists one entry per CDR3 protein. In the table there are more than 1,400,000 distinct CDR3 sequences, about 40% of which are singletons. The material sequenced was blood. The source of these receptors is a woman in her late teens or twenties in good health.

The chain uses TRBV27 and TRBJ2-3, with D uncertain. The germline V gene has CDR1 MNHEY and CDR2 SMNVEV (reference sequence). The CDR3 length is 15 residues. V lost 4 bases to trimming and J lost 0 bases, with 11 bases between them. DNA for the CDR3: TGTGCCAGCAGTTCCCGCGCCTCTAGCACAGATACGCAGTATTTT. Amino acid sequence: CASSSRASSTDTQYF.

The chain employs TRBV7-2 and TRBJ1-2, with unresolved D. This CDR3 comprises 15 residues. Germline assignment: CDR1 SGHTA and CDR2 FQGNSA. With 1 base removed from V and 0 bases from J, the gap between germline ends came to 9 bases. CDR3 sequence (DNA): TGTGCCAGCAGCTTAGGAGGCGGGGCTAACTATGGCTACACCTTC. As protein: CASSLGGGANYGYTF.

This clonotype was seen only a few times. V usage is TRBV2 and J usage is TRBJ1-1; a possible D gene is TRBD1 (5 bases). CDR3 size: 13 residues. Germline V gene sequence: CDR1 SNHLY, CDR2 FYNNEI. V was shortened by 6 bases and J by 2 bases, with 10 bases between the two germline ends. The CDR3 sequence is CASSREVNTEAFF. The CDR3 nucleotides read TGTGCCAGCAGCAGGGAAGTCAACACTGAAGCTTTCTTT.

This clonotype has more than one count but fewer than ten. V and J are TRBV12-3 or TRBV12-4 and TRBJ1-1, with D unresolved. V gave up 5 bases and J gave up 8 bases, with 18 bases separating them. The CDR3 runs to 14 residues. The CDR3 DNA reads TGTGCCAGCAGTCACCTGGTAGAGGTCCCCGAAGCTTTCTTT. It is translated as CASSHLVEVPEAFF.

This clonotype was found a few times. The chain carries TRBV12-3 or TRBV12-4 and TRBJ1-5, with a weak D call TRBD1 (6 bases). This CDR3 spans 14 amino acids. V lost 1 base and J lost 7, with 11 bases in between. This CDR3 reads CASSLGQAWQPQHF. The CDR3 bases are TGTGCCAGCAGTTTAGGACAGGCTTGGCAGCCCCAGCATTTT.

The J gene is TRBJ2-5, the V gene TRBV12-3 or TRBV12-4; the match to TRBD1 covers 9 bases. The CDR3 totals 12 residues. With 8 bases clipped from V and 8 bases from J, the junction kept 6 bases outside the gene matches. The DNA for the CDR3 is TGTGCCAGCCTCCTTACAGGGGGCACCCAGTACTTC. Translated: CASLLTGGTQYF.

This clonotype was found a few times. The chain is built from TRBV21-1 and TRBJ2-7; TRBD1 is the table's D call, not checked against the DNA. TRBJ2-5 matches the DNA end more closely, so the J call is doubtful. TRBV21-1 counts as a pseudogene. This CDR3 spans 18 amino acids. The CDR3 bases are TGTGCCAGCATCAAAGCGCTATTACTATCAGGGTTGGGAGAGACCCAGTACTTC. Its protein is CASIKALLLSGLGETQYF.

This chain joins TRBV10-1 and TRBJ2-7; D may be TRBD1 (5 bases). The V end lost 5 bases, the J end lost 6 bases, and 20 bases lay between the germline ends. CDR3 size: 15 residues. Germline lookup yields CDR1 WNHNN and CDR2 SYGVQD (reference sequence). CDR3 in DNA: TGCGCCAGCAGTATGATTGAGACAGACCTTACCGAGCAGTACTTC. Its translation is CASSMIETDLTEQYF.

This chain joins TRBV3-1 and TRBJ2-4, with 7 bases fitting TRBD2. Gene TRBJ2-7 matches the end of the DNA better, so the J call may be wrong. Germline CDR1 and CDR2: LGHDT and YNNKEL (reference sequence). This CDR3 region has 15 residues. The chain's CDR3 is CASSPLAAPSYEQYF. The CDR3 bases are TGTGCCAGCAGCCCGCTAGCGGCACCCTCCTACGAGCAGTACTTC.

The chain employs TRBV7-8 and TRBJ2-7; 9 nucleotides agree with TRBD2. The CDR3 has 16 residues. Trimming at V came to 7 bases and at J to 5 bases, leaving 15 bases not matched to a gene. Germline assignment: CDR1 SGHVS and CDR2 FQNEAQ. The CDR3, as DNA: TGTGCCAGCAAAAGGACTTCCGGGACTAGCTATCACGAGCAGTACTTC. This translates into CASKRTSGTSYHEQYF.

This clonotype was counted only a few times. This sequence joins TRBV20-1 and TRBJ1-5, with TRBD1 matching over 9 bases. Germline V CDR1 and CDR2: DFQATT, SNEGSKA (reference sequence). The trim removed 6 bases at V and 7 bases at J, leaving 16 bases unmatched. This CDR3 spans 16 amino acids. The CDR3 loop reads CSAPDRTGTGLQPQHF. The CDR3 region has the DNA TGCAGTGCCCCGGACCGGACAGGGACAGGGTTACAGCCCCAGCATTTT.

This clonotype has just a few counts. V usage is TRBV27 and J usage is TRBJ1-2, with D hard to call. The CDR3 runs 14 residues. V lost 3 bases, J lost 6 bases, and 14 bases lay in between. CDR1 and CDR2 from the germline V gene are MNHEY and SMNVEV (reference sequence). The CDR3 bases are TGTGCCAGCAGTTTCGGCAGGTTTTGGGATGGCTACACCTTC. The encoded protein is CASSFGRFWDGYTF.

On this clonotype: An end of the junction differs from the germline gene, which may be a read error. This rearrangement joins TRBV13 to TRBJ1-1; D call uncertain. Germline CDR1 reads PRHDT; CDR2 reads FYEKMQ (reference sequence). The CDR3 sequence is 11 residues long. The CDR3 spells CASSFRSEAFF. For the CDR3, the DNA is TGTGCTAGCAGCTTTAGGAGTGAAGCTTTCTTT.

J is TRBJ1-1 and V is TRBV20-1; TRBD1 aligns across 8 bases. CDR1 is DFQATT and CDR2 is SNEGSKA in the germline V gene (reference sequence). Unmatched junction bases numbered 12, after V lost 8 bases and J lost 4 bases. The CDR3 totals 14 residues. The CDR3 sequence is CSPPTQGALTEAFF. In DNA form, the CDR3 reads TGCAGTCCGCCGACTCAGGGGGCGCTCACTGAAGCTTTCTTT.

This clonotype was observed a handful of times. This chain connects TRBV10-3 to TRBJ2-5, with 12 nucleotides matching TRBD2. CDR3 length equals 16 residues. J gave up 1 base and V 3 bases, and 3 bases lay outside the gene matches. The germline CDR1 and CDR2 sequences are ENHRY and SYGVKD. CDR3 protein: CAISEGTSGFQETQYF. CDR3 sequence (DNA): TGTGCCATCAGTGAAGGGACTAGCGGGTTCCAAGAGACCCAGTACTTC.